This entry is about one TCR beta chain. Its antigen is not known. Produced via immunoSEQ multiplex PCR; TCRdb's table is partial and in-frame only. The table lists about 2,200 clones, about 91% of them singletons. The V gene's germline CDR1 is SGDLS and CDR2 YYNGEE. V was clipped by 4 bases and J by 5 bases; unmatched bases: 9. This CDR3 spans 16 amino acids. This sample was taken from a study of chemoradiotherapy in HPV16-positive cancers. On the study more broadly: Functional T-cell assays on two HPV16-positive patients' cells defined candidate HPV-specific clones and common TCR motifs.

Study results and limitations: The functional HPV-specific definition rests on just a couple of HPV16-positive patients. Non-HPV-specific T cells did not expand in tumors during treatment, whereas candidate HPV-specific clones and E7-related motifs did.

J is TRBJ2-2 and V is TRBV9; 9 nucleotides agree with TRBD1. Sequencing was performed on tumor tissue, taken from a patient who underwent chemoradiotherapy. The clonotype originates from a human donor with HPV-associated anogenital cancer. The CDR3 DNA reads TGTGCCAGCAGCCCCGGGGACAGGGCGGGGACCGGGGAGCTGTTTTTT. Protein product: CASSPGDRAGTGELFF. The full variable domain, completed using reference TRBV9 and TRBJ2-2, is DSGVTQTPKHLITATGQRVTLRCSPRSGDLSVYWYQQSLDQGLQFLIQYYNGEERAKGNILERFSAQQFPDLHSELNLSSLELGDSALYFCASSPGDRAGTGELFFGEGSRLTVL.